This T cell receptor (beta chain) stems from a study of Ad26.COV2.S vaccination and SARS-CoV-2 variants. J lost 7 bases, V lost 6 bases, and 10 bases had no gene match. CDR1 LNHDA and CDR2 SQIVND come from the germline V gene (reference sequence). The CDR3 totals 15 residues. Sequencing was performed with immunoSEQ multiplex PCR; in TCRdb, only in-frame clones are kept and a portion is missing. The sample has some 390,000 clones; 70% to 90% are singletons. Only one count was recorded for this clone. The treatment: around 19 received Ad26.COV2.S at low or high dose, single or two shots; roughly five received placebo; per-sample allocation not given. Samples came from day 63 after the first vaccine or placebo injection.

The rearrangement joins TRBV19 to TRBJ1-4, with TRBD1 matching over 8 bases. This clonotype originated in a person aged 18 to 59 who received the Ad26.COV2.S COVID-19 vaccine or a placebo. Sequenced here: peripheral blood, sampled in a trial of Ad26.COV2.S vaccine versus placebo. The CDR3 sequence is CASSNPQGASEKLFF. The DNA of the CDR3 is TGTGCCAGTAGCAACCCCCAGGGGGCAAGTGAAAAACTGTTTTTT.